This T cell receptor beta chain was sequenced during a study of identical twins. Study-level points and caveats: Cross-sectional statistical analysis was relied on for the conclusions, without the same donors being followed. Cord blood beta clonotypes present at high abundance carried fewer insertions; no such pattern appeared in memory repertoires.

Healthy Caucasians were all of the donors. Template switching introduced a universal primer site, and the cDNA bore unique molecular identifiers. TCRdb processed the 5' RACE reads anew with MiXCR; each CDR3 protein has one entry. Of roughly 1.6 million distinct CDR3 sequences listed, about 32% are singletons. This clonotype was picked up a small number of times. The antigen is not known. The CDR3 runs to 15 residues. Germline values: CDR1 MDHEN, CDR2 SYDVKM. V lost 6 bases to trimming and J lost 1 base, with 10 bases between them. The rearrangement links TRBV28 to TRBJ2-6, with D perhaps matching TRBD1 (5 bases). Sequencing was performed on cord blood. This receptor was obtained from a newborn girl in good health. The CDR3 spells CASRTPGSGANVLTF. The DNA for the CDR3 is TGTGCCAGCAGGACACCAGGGTCTGGGGCCAACGTCCTGACTTTC.